The 3 T cell receptor beta chains in this list originate from one sample, sequenced in a study of blood T cell repertoires in COVID-19. Assay used: immunoSEQ multiplex PCR; TCRdb lists only in-frame clones, some missing. The table shows about 150,000 clones, with roughly 84% occurring only once. The sequenced sample consisted of peripheral blood. The receptors were gathered from a woman aged 60 to 75 with COVID-19, enrolled during active disease.

With regard to this clone: A read error may be the cause here, since a much bigger clone is one base away. V gene TRBV5-1 combines with J gene TRBJ1-6; no firm D call. The CDR3 length is 16 residues. Germline CDR1 and CDR2: SGHRS and YFSETQ. The V gene lost 0 bases and the J gene lost 6 bases, with 13 bases spanning the gap. In DNA, the CDR3 is TGCGCCAGCAGCTTGGAGGCAGGAAGATTTAATTCACCCCTCCACTTT. The encoded protein is CASSLEAGRFNSPLHF.

This clone is large by share. CDR3 nucleotide sequence: TGTGCCAGTAGTATAGGAGGCGGGAGCCACCACGAGCAGTACTTC. Protein product: CASSIGGGSHHEQYF. V usage is TRBV19 and J usage is TRBJ2-7, with 7 bases identical to TRBD2. In germline, CDR1 is LNHDA, CDR2 SQIVND (reference sequence). V was pared by 1 base and J by 5 bases, with 8 bases of the junction left unmatched. The CDR3 is made up of 15 amino acids.

The DNA of the CDR3 is TGTGCCAGCATCCAACCCGTGCGCAATGAGCAGTTCTTC. Its protein product is CASIQPVRNEQFF. The chain links TRBV6-6 to TRBJ2-1, with D uncertain. V was clipped by 7 bases and J by 6 bases, with 13 bases between them. There are 13 residues in the CDR3. Germline values: CDR1 MNHNY, CDR2 SVGAGI (reference sequence).